This is a list of T cell receptor beta chains from one sample in a study of beta chain features in type 1 diabetes. The protocol was immunoSEQ multiplex PCR, while the TCRdb copy is restricted to in-frame clones and leaves out a portion. The sample includes 680,000 or so clones, around 15% of them seen just once. Sequencing used naive CD4+ T cells from blood. The receptors derive from a man younger than 30 with type 1 diabetes. CDR3s include the opening cysteine and the closing phenylalanine or tryptophan. D genes are given only for firm matches. Expanded clones are given a class, and other clones once, few, many or no size at all.

v_gene	j_gene	d_gene	abundance	CDR3nt	CDR3aa
TRBV9	TRBJ1-1	-	-	TGTGCCAGCAGCGTAGGGTTGGGCATGGCTGAAGCTTTCTTT	CASSVGLGMAEAFF
TRBV4-1	TRBJ2-7	-	few	TGCGCCAGCAGCCAAGTAAGGCTTCTATCCATCGACGAGCAGTACTTC	CASSQVRLLSIDEQYF
TRBV7-3	TRBJ2-5	TRBD1	-	TGTGCCAGCAGCTTAACTACCGGACAGGCCGGGGAGACCCAGTACTTC	CASSLTTGQAGETQYF
TRBV13	TRBJ1-2	-	few	TGTGCCAGCAGCTTAGAGGCAGCCTATGGCTACACCTTC	CASSLEAAYGYTF
TRBV30	TRBJ1-5	TRBD1	few	TGTGCCTGGGGAGGGGGACAGGGTGTTCAGCCCCAGCATTTT	CAWGGGQGVQPQHF
TRBV9	TRBJ2-7	-	-	TGTGCCAGCAGCGTAGCTGGCCAGGGTGGCCACGAGCAGTACTTC	CASSVAGQGGHEQYF
TRBV2	TRBJ2-5	TRBD1	few	TGTGCCAGCAGACCGACAGGGGGAGAGACCCAGTACTTC	CASRPTGGETQYF
TRBV7-2	TRBJ1-6	-	few	TGTGCCAGCAGCCCCCCCCCGGTCGGGGGCCCTACACATTCACCCCTCCACTTT	CASSPPPVGGPTHSPLHF
TRBV6-1	TRBJ1-6	TRBD1	few	TGTGCCAGCAGTGAATACAGGGGGGATTCACCCCTCCACTTT	CASSEYRGDSPLHF
TRBV5-1	TRBJ2-3	-	few	TGCGCCAGCAGCTTGTTCGGGGGCCGGTTAACAGATACGCAGTATTTT	CASSLFGGRLTDTQYF
TRBV18	TRBJ2-7	TRBD1	-	TGTGCCAGCTCACCTCCGGAGGGGACAGGGAGGTACGAGCAGTACTTC	CASSPPEGTGRYEQYF
TRBV19	TRBJ2-7	-	-	TGTGCCAGTAGTATGCCACATTCCTACGAGCAGTACTTC	CASSMPHSYEQYF
TRBV30	TRBJ1-1	TRBD1	few	TGTGCCTGGAACCCTACAGGGGACACTGAAGCTTTCTTT	CAWNPTGDTEAFF
TRBV21-1	TRBJ2-2	-	few	TGTGCCAGCCCCCGACAGGGATTCACCGGGGAGCTGTTTTTT	CASPRQGFTGELFF
TRBV19	TRBJ1-4	-	-	TGTGCCAGTATCACCTTCCAGGGGTCGAGGGAAAAACTGTTTTTT	CASITFQGSREKLFF
TRBV14	TRBJ2-3	-	-	TGTGCCAGCAGCCAAGAGTGGGGAGATACGCAGTATTTT	CASSQEWGDTQYF
TRBV7-9	TRBJ2-1	TRBD1	-	TGTGCCACCCACCCCGGGACAGCCTCTTACAATGAGCAGTTCTTC	CATHPGTASYNEQFF
TRBV14	TRBJ1-2	-	few	TGTGCCAGCAGCCCGGACCGCTATGGCTACACCTTC	CASSPDRYGYTF